This is a list of T cell receptor beta chains from one sample in a study of cytomegalovirus exposure and HLA in healthy donors. TCRdb's table, derived via immunoSEQ multiplex PCR, lists solely in-frame clones and lacks some. The sample records about 140,000 clones, approximately 78% being singletons. Sequencing input: PBMCs. The origin of the receptors is a woman aged 40 to 50 in good health and CMV-seropositive. The CDR3 runs from the conserved cysteine through the conserved F or W. Fields, in order: CDR3 protein, CDR3 DNA, D gene, J gene, V gene, clone size. D genes are given only for firm matches. The size entry is marked missing in some rows and otherwise reads once, few, many or a size class.

CASRLVFTDTQYF | TGTGCCAGTCGACTTGTATTCACAGATACGCAGTATTTT | NA | TRBJ2-3 | TRBV27 | NA
CASSGTGGKLFF | TGTGCCAGCAGTGGGACAGGGGGGAAACTGTTTTTT | TRBD1 | TRBJ1-4 | TRBV28 | NA
CASSLHRLQEVEKLFF | TGTGCCAGCAGTCTACACCGACTGCAGGAGGTGGAAAAACTGTTTTTT | NA | TRBJ1-4 | TRBV28 | NA
CATSRGQGVVNEKLFF | TGTGCCACCAGCAGAGGACAGGGGGTGGTTAATGAAAAACTGTTTTTT | TRBD1 | TRBJ1-4 | TRBV15 | once
CASSELERDDISYEQYF | TGTGCCAGCAGTGAGTTAGAGCGGGACGATATAAGCTACGAGCAGTACTTC | TRBD2 | TRBJ2-7 | TRBV2 | NA
CASSTAGTEAFF | TGTGCCAGTAGTACGGCGGGCACTGAAGCTTTCTTT | NA | TRBJ1-1 | TRBV19 | once
CASSWAGARNEQFF | TGTGCCAGCAGTTGGGCGGGAGCGCGTAATGAGCAGTTCTTC | TRBD2 | TRBJ2-1 | TRBV27 | NA
CAIPGPDRGGETQYF | TGTGCCATCCCTGGTCCCGACAGGGGAGGGGAGACCCAGTACTTC | NA | TRBJ2-5 | TRBV7-6 | NA
CASSYTGGTGELFF | TGTGCCAGCAGTTACACAGGGGGCACCGGGGAGCTGTTTTTT | TRBD1 | TRBJ2-2 | TRBV6-5 | NA
CASSFRVQASTDTQYF | TGTGCCAGCAGCTTTAGAGTCCAGGCGAGCACAGATACGCAGTATTTT | NA | TRBJ2-3 | TRBV5-8 | NA
CASSFSSGGNTGELFF | TGTGCCAGCAGCTTCTCTAGCGGGGGTAACACCGGGGAGCTGTTTTTT | TRBD2 | TRBJ2-2 | TRBV7-9 | NA
CASSLLGQGVDTQYF | TGTGCCAGCAGCTTATTAGGACAGGGGGTAGATACGCAGTATTTT | TRBD1 | TRBJ2-3 | TRBV7-2 | NA
CASSPAGSNYGYTF | TGTGCCAGCAGCCCCGCGGGTAGCAACTATGGCTACACCTTC | NA | TRBJ1-2 | TRBV27 | NA
CASSYPGRETQYF | TGTGCCAGCAGTTATCCGGGGAGGGAGACCCAGTACTTC | NA | TRBJ2-5 | TRBV6-5 | NA
CAWSPGTGGNQPQHF | TGTGCCTGGAGTCCCGGGACAGGGGGTAATCAGCCCCAGCATTTT | TRBD1 | TRBJ1-5 | TRBV30 | NA
CASSYSGTGANVLTF | TGTGCCAGCAGTTACTCAGGGACTGGGGCCAACGTCCTGACTTTC | NA | TRBJ2-6 | TRBV28 | NA
CASSPLAGTFYEQYF | TGTGCCAGCAGTCCATTAGCGGGAACGTTCTACGAGCAGTACTTC | TRBD2 | TRBJ2-7 | TRBV6-1 | NA
CASSFGQNEAFF | TGTGCCAGCAGCTTTGGACAGAATGAAGCTTTCTTT | NA | TRBJ1-1 | TRBV5-5 | many
CASRRQGPYEQYF | TGTGCCAGCAGAAGACAGGGCCCCTACGAGCAGTACTTC | TRBD1 | TRBJ2-7 | TRBV6-5 | NA
CASSLRDSFYNEQFF | TGTGCCAGCAGTTTAAGGGACAGCTTCTACAATGAGCAGTTCTTC | TRBD1 | TRBJ2-1 | TRBV28 | NA
CASRGTSGSLYEQYF | TGTGCCAGCAGGGGGACTAGCGGGTCCCTCTACGAGCAGTACTTC | TRBD2 | TRBJ2-7 | TRBV28 | NA
CASRRQMNTEAFF | TGTGCCAGCAGACGACAGATGAACACTGAAGCTTTCTTT | NA | TRBJ1-1 | TRBV7-9 | NA
CASNKAGESYNEQFF | TGTGCCAGCAACAAAGCGGGAGAGTCCTACAATGAGCAGTTCTTC | TRBD2 | TRBJ2-1 | TRBV28 | NA
CASSQTGTGGLQYQETQYF | TGCGCCAGCAGCCAAACGGGGACAGGGGGCCTACAGTACCAAGAGACCCAGTACTTC | TRBD1 | TRBJ2-5 | TRBV5-1 | NA
CASSQLAGETDTQYF | TGCGCCAGCAGCCAGTTAGCGGGGGAGACAGATACGCAGTATTTT | TRBD2 | TRBJ2-3 | TRBV4-3 | NA
CASNWDRSEKLFF | TGTGCCAGCAACTGGGACAGATCCGAAAAACTGTTTTTT | TRBD1 | TRBJ1-4 | TRBV2 | few
CASSQWDRELFF | TGTGCCAGCAGCCAATGGGACAGGGAGCTGTTTTTT | NA | TRBJ2-2 | TRBV7-9 | NA
CASSDSSRGSTDTQYF | TGTGCCAGCAGCGATTCCTCTCGGGGGAGCACAGATACGCAGTATTTT | NA | TRBJ2-3 | TRBV9 | NA
CASSETSGAGWETQYF | TGTGCCAGCAGCGAGACCTCGGGAGCGGGGTGGGAGACCCAGTACTTC | TRBD2 | TRBJ2-5 | TRBV9 | NA
CASSISHPNEQFF | TGTGCCAGTAGTATATCACACCCCAATGAGCAGTTCTTC | NA | TRBJ2-1 | TRBV19 | NA
CASSPTGQGGLGYTF | TGTGCCAGCTCACCTACAGGGCAGGGGGGTTTGGGCTACACCTTC | TRBD1 | TRBJ1-2 | TRBV27 | few
CASSLAQGSPTLSNYGYTF | TGTGCCAGCAGCTTGGCCCAGGGCAGCCCAACCCTTAGTAACTATGGCTACACCTTC | NA | TRBJ1-2 | TRBV5-4 | NA
CAWSSGGPGNTIYF | TGTGCCTGGAGTTCAGGGGGCCCTGGAAACACCATATATTTT | TRBD1 | TRBJ1-3 | TRBV30 | NA
CASSQVPSSGATNEKLFF | TGCGCCAGCAGCCAAGTACCCAGTTCGGGAGCAACTAATGAAAAACTGTTTTTT | NA | TRBJ1-4 | TRBV4-3 | NA
CASSPSGTEKETQYF | TGTGCCAGCAGCCCCTCCGGGACAGAGAAGGAGACCCAGTACTTC | TRBD1 | TRBJ2-5 | TRBV9 | few
CASSRGGTGGMTDTQYF | TGTGCCAGCAGTCGGGGGGGAACGGGAGGAATGACAGATACGCAGTATTTT | TRBD2 | TRBJ2-3 | TRBV9 | NA
CAISELQGNTEAFF | TGTGCCATCAGTGAGTTGCAGGGGAACACTGAAGCTTTCTTT | NA | TRBJ1-1 | TRBV10-3 | NA
CASSVNPGIGETQYF | TGTGCCAGCAGCGTTAATCCAGGGATCGGGGAGACCCAGTACTTC | NA | TRBJ2-5 | TRBV9 | NA
CATSRVPRDEQYF | TGTGCCACCAGCAGAGTACCTCGGGACGAGCAGTACTTC | NA | TRBJ2-7 | TRBV15 | NA
CASSVRDIYTDTQYF | TGTGCCAGCAGCGTTAGGGACATTTACACAGATACGCAGTATTTT | NA | TRBJ2-3 | TRBV9 | NA
CASSVGGRGTSPLHF | TGTGCCAGCAGCGTAGGTGGCAGGGGAACCTCACCCCTCCACTTT | NA | TRBJ1-6 | TRBV9 | NA
CASSDRTGWGIQYF | TGTGCCAGCAGTGATCGGACAGGGTGGGGCATTCAATACTTC | TRBD1 | TRBJ2-4 | TRBV2 | NA
CATSRDSPPRGLHF | TGTGCCACCAGCAGAGATTCCCCCCCCCGAGGCCTCCACTTT | NA | TRBJ1-6 | TRBV15 | once
CAISVTSGKRETQYF | TGTGCCATCAGTGTGACTAGCGGGAAGAGAGAGACCCAGTACTTC | TRBD2 | TRBJ2-5 | TRBV10-3 | once
CAWKDSFNYGYTF | TGTGCCTGGAAAGATAGTTTCAACTATGGCTACACCTTC | NA | TRBJ1-2 | TRBV30 | NA
CASSRGLGYTF | TGTGCCAGCAGCCGGGGACTCGGCTACACCTTC | NA | TRBJ1-2 | TRBV5-6 | NA
CASTLSGGNTEAFF | TGTGCCAGCACCCTGTCTGGGGGCAACACTGAAGCTTTCTTT | NA | TRBJ1-1 | TRBV28 | NA
CASITGTAIFNEQFF | TGTGCCAGCATCACCGGGACAGCAATTTTCAATGAGCAGTTCTTC | TRBD1 | TRBJ2-1 | TRBV5-6 | NA
CASSTGGREQYF | TGTGCCAGCTCAACAGGGGGCCGCGAGCAGTACTTC | TRBD1 | TRBJ2-7 | TRBV18 | NA
CASRRGLQEAKNIQYF | TGTGCCAGCAGGAGAGGGCTTCAGGAAGCCAAAAACATTCAGTACTTC | NA | TRBJ2-4 | TRBV2 | NA
CSVVNSGQQETQYF | TGCAGCGTTGTAAACTCGGGACAGCAAGAGACCCAGTACTTC | TRBD1 | TRBJ2-5 | TRBV29-1 | few